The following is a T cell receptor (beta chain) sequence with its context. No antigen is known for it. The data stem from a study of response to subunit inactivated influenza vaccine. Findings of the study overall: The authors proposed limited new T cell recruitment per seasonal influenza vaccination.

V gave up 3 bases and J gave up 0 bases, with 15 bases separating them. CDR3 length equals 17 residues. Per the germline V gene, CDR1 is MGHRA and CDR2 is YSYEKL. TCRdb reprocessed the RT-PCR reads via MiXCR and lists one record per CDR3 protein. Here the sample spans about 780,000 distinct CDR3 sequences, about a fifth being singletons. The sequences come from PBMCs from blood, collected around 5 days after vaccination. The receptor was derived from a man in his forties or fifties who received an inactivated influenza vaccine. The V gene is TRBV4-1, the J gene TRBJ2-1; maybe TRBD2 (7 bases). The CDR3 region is CASSQIGRGGSYNEQFF. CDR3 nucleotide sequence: TGCGCCAGCAGCCAGATAGGTAGGGGGGGCTCCTACAATGAGCAGTTCTTC.